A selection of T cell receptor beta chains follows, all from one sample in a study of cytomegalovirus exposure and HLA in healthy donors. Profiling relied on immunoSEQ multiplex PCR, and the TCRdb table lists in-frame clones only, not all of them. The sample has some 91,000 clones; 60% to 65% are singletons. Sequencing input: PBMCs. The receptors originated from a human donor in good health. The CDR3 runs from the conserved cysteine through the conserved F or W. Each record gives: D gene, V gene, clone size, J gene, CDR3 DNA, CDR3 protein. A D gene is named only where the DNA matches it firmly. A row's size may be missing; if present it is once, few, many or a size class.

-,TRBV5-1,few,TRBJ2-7,TGCGCCAGCAGAAGCGTGGTAGGATACGAGCAGTACTTC,CASRSVVGYEQYF
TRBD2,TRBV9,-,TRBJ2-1,TGTGCCAGCAGCGTAGACGGGACTAGCGGGGGGTTATACAATGAGCAGTTCTTC,CASSVDGTSGGLYNEQFF
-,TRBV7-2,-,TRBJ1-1,TGTGCCAGCAGCCAACGGGCAGGGGTCACTGAAGCTTTCTTT,CASSQRAGVTEAFF
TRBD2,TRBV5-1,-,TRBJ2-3,TGCGCCAGCAGCCCGGGACTAGGAGGGGATACGCAGTATTTT,CASSPGLGGDTQYF
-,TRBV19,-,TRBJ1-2,TGTGCCAGTAGAAGCACAGGGTTTCATGGCTACACCTTC,CASRSTGFHGYTF
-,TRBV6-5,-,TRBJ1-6,TGTGCCAGCAGCCGTAATCCCTATTCACCCCTCCACTTT,CASSRNPYSPLHF
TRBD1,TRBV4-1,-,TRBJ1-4,TGCGCCAGCAGCCAAGGGGACAGGGGGGGTGAAAAACTGTTTTTT,CASSQGDRGGEKLFF
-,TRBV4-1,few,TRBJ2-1,TGCGCCAGCAGCCAAGTTTCACAGCCCTCCTACAATGAGCAGTTCTTC,CASSQVSQPSYNEQFF
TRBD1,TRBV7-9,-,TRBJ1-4,TGTGCCAGCAGCTCACAGGGGGCGGGTAATGAAAAACTGTTTTTT,CASSSQGAGNEKLFF
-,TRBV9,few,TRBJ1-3,TGTGCCAGCAGCCCTAGTCTAGGTGGAAACACCATATATTTT,CASSPSLGGNTIYF
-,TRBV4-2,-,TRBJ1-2,TGTGCCAGCAGCCAATGGATATCGGGGGTCTATGGCTACACCTTC,CASSQWISGVYGYTF
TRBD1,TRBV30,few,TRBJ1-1,TGTGCCTGGAGGAGGGACAGGGGGCGCCGGGGGGCTTTCTTT,CAWRRDRGRRGAFF
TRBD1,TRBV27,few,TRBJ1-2,TGTGCCAGCAGCCCTCGGACAGGGGTGAACTATGGCTACACCTTC,CASSPRTGVNYGYTF
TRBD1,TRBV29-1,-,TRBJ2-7,TGCAGCGTCGCTCCCGACAGGGACGAGCAGTACTTC,CSVAPDRDEQYF
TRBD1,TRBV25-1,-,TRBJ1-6,TGTGCCAGCAGAGGGGGCCCCAATTCACCCCTCCACTTT,CASRGGPNSPLHF
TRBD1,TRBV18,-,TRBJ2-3,TGTGCCAGCTCAGCCCGGGACAGGGACGCAGATACGCAGTATTTT,CASSARDRDADTQYF
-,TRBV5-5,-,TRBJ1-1,TGTGCCAGCAGCTTGAACAGTAACACTGAAGCTTTCTTT,CASSLNSNTEAFF
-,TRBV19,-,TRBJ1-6,TGTGCCAGTAGTATAGGAGGCAGGGGCGACTCACCCCTCCACTTT,CASSIGGRGDSPLHF
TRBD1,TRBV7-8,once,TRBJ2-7,TGTGCCAGCAGCCGGGACAGGGGCTACGAGCAGTACTTC,CASSRDRGYEQYF
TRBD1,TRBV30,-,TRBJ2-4,TGTGCCTGGAGAGACAGGGCACTAGCCAAAAACATTCAGTACTTC,CAWRDRALAKNIQYF
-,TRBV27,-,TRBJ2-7,TGTGCCAGCAGTTTACAGGGTTCCCACGAGCAGTACTTC,CASSLQGSHEQYF
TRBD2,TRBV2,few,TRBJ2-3,TGTGCCAGCAGCTTTAGCGGGGGGGCAGGAGATACGCAGTATTTT,CASSFSGGAGDTQYF
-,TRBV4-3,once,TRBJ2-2,TGCGCCAGCAGCCTTAGCGGCGCGAACACCGGGGAGCTGTTTTTT,CASSLSGANTGELFF
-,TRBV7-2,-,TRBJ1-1,TGTGCCAGCAGCTTAGATGCGGGGACGGACACTGAAGCTTTCTTT,CASSLDAGTDTEAFF
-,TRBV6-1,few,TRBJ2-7,TGTGCCAGCTATAAGCAGGGAGGATTGGAGGAGCAGTACTTC,CASYKQGGLEEQYF
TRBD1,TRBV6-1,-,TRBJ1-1,TGTGCCAGCAGTGCACTAGGGGGACAGTACGAAGCTTTCTTT,CASSALGGQYEAFF
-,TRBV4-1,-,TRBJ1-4,TGCGCCAGCAGCCGCCGACAATTAACGGATGAAAAACTGTTTTTT,CASSRRQLTDEKLFF
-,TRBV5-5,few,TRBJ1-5,TGTGCCAGCAGCTTCGGGAGGGGCAATCAGCCCCAGCATTTT,CASSFGRGNQPQHF
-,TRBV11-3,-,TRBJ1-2,TGTGCCAGCAGCCAAGGGGGGGTGGATGGCTACACCTTC,CASSQGGVDGYTF
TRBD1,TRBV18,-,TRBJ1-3,TGTGCCAGCTCACCAGACAGGGGCCTGAATGGCAACACCATATATTTT,CASSPDRGLNGNTIYF
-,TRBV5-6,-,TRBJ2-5,TGTGCCAGCAGTCCGAGACTGGAAACGGAGGAGACCCAGTACTTC,CASSPRLETEETQYF
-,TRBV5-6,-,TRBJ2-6,TGTGCCAGCAGCTTTTTGTCAGACTCTGGGGCCAACGTCCTGACTTTC,CASSFLSDSGANVLTF
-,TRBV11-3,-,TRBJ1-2,TGTGCCAGCAGCCCAGTGAAGGGGTCGCATGGCTACACCTTC,CASSPVKGSHGYTF
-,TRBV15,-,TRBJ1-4,TGTGCCACCGTTAAGACTTATAATGAAAAACTGTTTTTT,CATVKTYNEKLFF
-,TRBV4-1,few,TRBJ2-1,TGCGCCAGCAGCCTTGTTGCGCATGAGCAGTTCTTC,CASSLVAHEQFF
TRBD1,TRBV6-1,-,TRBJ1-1,TGTGCCAGCAGTGAACGGGGACAGGGAAGAGCTTTCTTT,CASSERGQGRAFF
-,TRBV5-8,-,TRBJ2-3,TGTGCCAGCAGCTTGTCGCGGGGTACGCAGTATTTT,CASSLSRGTQYF
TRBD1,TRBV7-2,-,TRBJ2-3,TGTGCCAGCAGCTTAGCCCCTGGGACAGGGACAGATACGCAGTATTTT,CASSLAPGTGTDTQYF
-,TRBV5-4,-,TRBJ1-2,TGTGCCAGCAGCTGGGGACCAACAGGGGGCTACACCTTC,CASSWGPTGGYTF
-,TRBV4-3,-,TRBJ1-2,TGCGCCAGCAGCCACCCGGAGGGAGCGGTGGATACTAACTATGGCTACACCTTC,CASSHPEGAVDTNYGYTF
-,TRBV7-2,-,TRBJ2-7,TGTGCCAGCAGCTTAGCGGGCCCCCGCCGCGAGCAGTACTTC,CASSLAGPRREQYF
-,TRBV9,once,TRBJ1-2,TGTGCCAGCGGCGACCAGGGTTTCGGCGGCTACACCTTC,CASGDQGFGGYTF
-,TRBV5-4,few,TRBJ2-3,TGTGCCAGCAGCTTAAGGTATGACAGGTACACAGATACGCAGTATTTT,CASSLRYDRYTDTQYF
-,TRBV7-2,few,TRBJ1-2,TGTGCCAGCAGCTTTCTCCAGGGCGACTATGGCTACACCTTC,CASSFLQGDYGYTF
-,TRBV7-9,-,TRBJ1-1,TGTGCCAGCAGCTTTGTCGGTAACACTGAAGCTTTCTTT,CASSFVGNTEAFF
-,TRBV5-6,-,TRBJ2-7,TGTGCCAGCAGCTTGGTGGGACACGGAATTGAGCAGTACTTC,CASSLVGHGIEQYF
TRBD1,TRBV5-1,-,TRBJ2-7,TGCGCCAGCAGCTCCCGACAGGGTATATCCTACGAGCAGTACTTC,CASSSRQGISYEQYF
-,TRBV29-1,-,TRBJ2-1,TGCAGCACCGGACAGAGCTCCTACAATGAGCAGTTCTTC,CSTGQSSYNEQFF
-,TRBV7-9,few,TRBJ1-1,TGTGCCAGCAGCTGGCACGAGAACACTGAAGCTTTCTTT,CASSWHENTEAFF
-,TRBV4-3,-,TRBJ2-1,TGCGCCAGCAGCCAAGATGGAGCGGGCTCCTACAATGAGCAGTTCTTC,CASSQDGAGSYNEQFF
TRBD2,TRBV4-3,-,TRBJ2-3,TGCGCCAGCAGCCAAGTTCCCCGGACTAGCGGGAGCACAGATACGCAGTATTTT,CASSQVPRTSGSTDTQYF
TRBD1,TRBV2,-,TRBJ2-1,TGTGCCAGCAGTCTGCAGGGGGCGGGAAATGAGCAGTTCTTC,CASSLQGAGNEQFF
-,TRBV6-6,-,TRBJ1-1,TGTGCCAGCAGTTTGGGACAGAACACTGAAGCTTTCTTT,CASSLGQNTEAFF
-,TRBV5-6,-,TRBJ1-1,TGTGCCAGCAGCCCCGTTACTGAAGCTTTCTTT,CASSPVTEAFF
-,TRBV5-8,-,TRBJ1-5,TGTGCCAGCAGCTTCTCTAGCTCTTGGCAGCCCCAGCATTTT,CASSFSSSWQPQHF